What follows describes a single TCR beta chain. This clone appeared many times. There is no known antigen for this receptor. Base qualities were left out, and no much larger clone turns up one base away. Genomic DNA was the input for TRB sequencing, which was run either with the immunoSEQ assay at survey resolution or with the hsTCRB kit. In the authors' own workflow: The immunoSEQ software handled the initial read processing, while the LymphoSeq R package was used for the repertoire analyses. Clonality was computed as 1 minus normalized Shannon entropy; Gini coefficient was also calculated for each TRB dataset. To infer phenotypes in unsorted samples, TRB sequences from sorted subsets of the recipient or donor were mapped onto unsorted samples from the same recipient. TCRdb mirrors the immuneACCESS table, restricted to in-frame sequences. Some clones are absent from its copies; in checked studies, under half trace to an unresolved V gene, and the reason for the others is unknown. The D gene and trimming were derived from the DNA, and the V and J assignments and clone size from that table. Listed for this sample are more than 40,000 clones, none observed only a single time. 2.2% of the sample comes from the top ten.

The junction shows trimming of 3 bases on V and 3 bases on J, and the gene matches do not reach 4 bases of it. The CDR3 runs 15 amino acids, cysteine and phenylalanine included. The retained sequence is limited to the CDR3, 45 bases, with the frame set at the first base. The CDR1 and CDR2 encoded by the germline V gene are SGHAT and FQNNGV. The record originates from a study of T cells after posttransplantation cyclophosphamide listed by TCRdb under 2016. About the investigation overall: The study tracked T cell repertoire reconstitution by TRB sequencing after myeloablative bone marrow transplantation using posttransplantation cyclophosphamide as GVHD prophylaxis. Because TRA and TRB clonality were tightly correlated in 9 samples, subsequent TCR analyses were focused on TRB only. Antigen receptor sequencing was done on samples from roughly 35 PTCy-treated patients and from approximately 15 related bone marrow donors of those patients. Public TRB sequences were searched against a database of over 3,000 sequences associated with responses to pathogens, tumor antigens, self-antigens and alloantigens. Blood from every one of the roughly 33 PTCy patients who had 1-year posttransplant specimens underwent TRB sequencing. TRB sequencing was also done on up to about 3 additional blood samples from 2 to 5.2 years after transplant in 3 patients, and on pretransplant blood from several patients.

On the study overall, not on this receptor specifically: Across approximately 45 patients, TRB clonality was highly associated with recipient CMV seropositivity and CMV reactivation, and diversity in PTCy patients was similar to diversity in CNI/methotrexate controls. At 1-2 months, donor-recipient similarity was low but rose over the first year, and the later blood repertoires were often dominated by donor CD8+ memory clones. The TRB repertoires of T cells infiltrating skin or the GI tract showed only limited overlap with the TRB repertoires found in blood.

Related bone marrow donors provided peripheral blood samples on the day of marrow donation. Mononuclear cells from peripheral blood and bone marrow were separated by Ficoll-Hypaque density centrifugation and then cryopreserved. The sequenced sample was PBMCs. The clonotype originates from a man between 40 and 49 years old in good health, CMV-negative, and a related stem cell transplant donor. The chain joins TRBV11-2 to TRBJ2-7, with 11 bases in between that match TRBD2. The encoded CDR3 is CASSFGLAGHYEQYF. The nucleotide sequence is given as TGTGCCAGCAGCTTTGGACTAGCGGGTCACTACGAGCAGTACTTC.